This T cell receptor beta chain was sequenced for a study of cytomegalovirus exposure and HLA in healthy donors. As for this clone: Its antigen is as yet unknown.

It was with 60 Vbeta and 13 Jbeta primers that the PCR ran. Produced via immunoSEQ multiplex PCR; TCRdb's table is partial and in-frame only. The table lists tens of thousands of clones, 82% of them singletons. CDR1 and CDR2 from the germline V gene are SGHDN and FVKESK. This CDR3 is built from 19 residues. V lost 1 base and J 0 bases, leaving 18 bases between the germline ends. Study-wide results and caveats: Presence/absence analyses took donor sequencing depth as roughly uniform. The analysis excluded some indistinguishable V segments, including TRBV6-2 and TRBV6-3.

What was sequenced was PBMCs. The receptor was derived from a man between 45 and 60 years old in good health and CMV-seronegative. The chain carries TRBV14 and TRBJ2-2, with D maybe TRBD2 (6 bases). The CDR3 spells CASSQVLGRRVPNTGELFF. The DNA for the CDR3 is TGTGCCAGCAGCCAAGTTTTGGGGAGGAGGGTCCCGAACACCGGGGAGCTGTTTTTT.